One sample yielded the 17 T cell receptor beta chains listed below, sequenced in a study of technical replicates of blood from several donors. Data came from immunoSEQ multiplex PCR; TCRdb stores just in-frame clones and leaves some out. The sample yields around 63,000 clones, about 98% seen once. The source material was T cells isolated from PBMCs. Receptors were obtained from a human donor in good health.

The genes are TRBV18 and TRBJ2-5; 9 positions agree with TRBD2. This CDR3 has 16 amino acids. Germline V gene lookup returns CDR1 KGHSH and CDR2 LQKENI. Trimming removed 6 bases from V and 5 bases from J; junction bases left unmatched: 13. The CDR3, as DNA: TGTGCCAGCTCCCCGGAAGGACTAGCGTTGGAGGAGACCCAGTACTTC. Amino acids: CASSPEGLALEETQYF. Using reference TRBV18 and TRBJ2-5 for the parts outside the CDR3, the full variable domain is NAGVMQNPRHLVRRRGQEARLRCSPMKGHSHVYWYRQLPEEGLKFMVYLQKENIIDESGMPKERFSAEFPKEGPSILRIQQVVRGDSAAYFCASSPEGLALEETQYFGPGTRLLVL.

This clone is a singleton in its sample. This chain joins TRBV6-1 and TRBJ1-5; D is perhaps TRBD1 (6 bases). Trimming took 7 bases from V and 6 from J, leaving 16 bases between them. Germline CDR1 reads MNHNS; CDR2 reads SASEGT. The CDR3 contains 14 residues. The CDR3 DNA is TGTGCCAGCACCACGACAGGATCAAGTCAGCCCCAGCATTTT. Its translation is CASTTTGSSQPQHF.

The genes are TRBV19 and TRBJ1-2; 7 bases align to TRBD1. Trimming took 3 bases from V and 5 from J; bases not matched to a gene: 6. CDR3 length equals 14 residues. Germline CDR1 and CDR2: LNHDA and SQIVND (reference sequence). The CDR3 sequence: CASSIPPGGYGYTF. The CDR3 DNA follows: TGTGCCAGTAGTATCCCCCCAGGGGGATATGGCTACACCTTC.

V is TRBV6-5 and J is TRBJ1-2; 7 nucleotides agree with TRBD1. V dropped 0 bases and J dropped 3; count of bases not matched to a gene: 7. The CDR3 is made up of 16 amino acids. The germline gives CDR1 MNHEY, CDR2 SVGAGI. The DNA for the CDR3 is TGTGCCAGCAGTTACTCACATTTAGGGACAGACTATGGCTACACCTTC. As protein: CASSYSHLGTDYGYTF.

V usage is TRBV5-4 and J usage is TRBJ2-7; 8 positions agree with TRBD1. After removal of 0 bases from V and 3 bases from J, the junction contained 17 bases not matched to a gene. This CDR3 has 19 residues. Germline V CDR1 and CDR2: SGHNT, YYREEE (reference sequence). The CDR3 here is CASSLEPLGMAGGVYEQYF. Written as DNA, the CDR3 is TGTGCCAGCAGCTTGGAGCCATTGGGGATGGCAGGGGGCGTCTACGAGCAGTACTTC.

V gene TRBV9 combines with J gene TRBJ1-1; TRBD1 agrees at 10 bases. The CDR3 has 15 amino acids. CDR1 and CDR2 (germline): SGDLS, YYNGEE. J gave up 4 bases and V 4 bases, and 7 bases lay outside the gene matches. The CDR3 sequence: CASSPRDRGATEAFF. The CDR3 DNA follows: TGTGCCAGCAGCCCTAGGGACAGGGGTGCCACTGAAGCTTTCTTT.

This chain uses TRBV19 with TRBJ2-7; 13 nucleotides agree with TRBD2. Germline trimming cut 4 bases from V and 0 bases from J; bases unmatched to any gene: 6. The CDR3 contains 17 residues. From germline, CDR1 is LNHDA and CDR2 SQIVND (reference sequence). The CDR3 DNA sequence: TGTGCCAGTAGTACCGGACTAGCGGGAGCGGGCTCCTACGAGCAGTACTTC. Its translation: CASSTGLAGAGSYEQYF.

The chain joins TRBV18 to TRBJ1-1, with a tentative D call TRBD1 (6 bases). V was shortened by 3 bases and J by 8 bases, with 7 bases between the two germline ends. In germline, CDR1 is KGHSH, CDR2 LQKENI. The CDR3 sequence is 11 residues long. The CDR3 reads CASSPGTEAFF. CDR3 in DNA: TGTGCCAGCTCACCTGGGACAGAAGCTTTCTTT. The whole variable domain, filled in from reference TRBV18 and TRBJ1-1, reads NAGVMQNPRHLVRRRGQEARLRCSPMKGHSHVYWYRQLPEEGLKFMVYLQKENIIDESGMPKERFSAEFPKEGPSILRIQQVVRGDSAAYFCASSPGTEAFFGQGTRLTVV.

This clone was detected only once. The genes are TRBV7-6 and TRBJ1-1; a weak D match, TRBD1 (5 bases). The V gene's germline CDR1 is SGHVS and CDR2 FNYEAQ. Trimming took off 5 bases at V and 4 bases at J, with 11 bases between the two ends. The CDR3 length is 13 residues. The CDR3 loop reads CASSPTGTTEAFF. The CDR3 nucleotides read TGTGCCAGCAGCCCTACAGGTACCACTGAAGCTTTCTTT.

This chain joins TRBV9 and TRBJ1-1, with unresolved D. CDR3 length: 17 amino acids. V lost 4 bases and J 2 bases, leaving 21 bases between the germline ends. Germline V gene lookup returns CDR1 SGDLS and CDR2 YYNGEE. CDR3 bases: TGTGCCAGCAGCCCGAGAGTGGAGCCTAAGTATAACACTGAAGCTTTCTTT. Protein product: CASSPRVEPKYNTEAFF.

The V gene is TRBV18, the J gene TRBJ1-2; the match to TRBD1 covers 12 bases. This CDR3 contains 16 residues. V gave up 0 bases and J gave up 8 bases; unmatched junction bases: 7. The germline V gene encodes CDR1 KGHSH and CDR2 LQKENI. The CDR3 region is CASSPPGTGGEGGYTF. Here the CDR3 DNA reads TGTGCCAGCTCACCACCGGGGACAGGGGGCGAAGGGGGCTACACCTTC.

The chain links TRBV2 to TRBJ1-3, with no clear D. V was pared by 8 bases and J by 0 bases, with 14 bases between. Germline V gene data show CDR1 as SNHLY and CDR2 as FYNNEI. The CDR3 runs to 15 residues. The CDR3 region is CASHAPPSSGNTIYF. The CDR3 DNA reads TGTGCCAGCCACGCACCTCCGAGCTCTGGAAACACCATATATTTT.

This sequence joins TRBV27 and TRBJ2-3, with 7 bases that match TRBD2. The CDR3 extends over 16 amino acids. Germline V gene lookup returns CDR1 MNHEY and CDR2 SMNVEV (reference sequence). Losses at the gene ends were 6 bases for V and 3 bases for J; bases not matched to a gene: 12. In nucleotides, the CDR3 is TGTGCCAGCAGCGCCGGGACTACGGGTAGGACAGATACGCAGTATTTT. It specifies CASSAGTTGRTDTQYF.

The chain has TRBV28 and TRBJ1-2; 9 bases match TRBD1. Germline assignment: CDR1 MDHEN and CDR2 SYDVKM. The CDR3 has 16 amino acids. The junction had 12 bases not matched to a gene; V was cut back by 5 bases and J by 5 bases. The CDR3 is CASSTPLQGAYYGYTF. The CDR3 nucleotides read TGTGCCAGCAGTACCCCATTACAGGGGGCTTATTATGGCTACACCTTC.

This chain connects TRBV6-5 to TRBJ2-7; TRBD1 matches 9 bases. The germline CDR1 and CDR2 sequences are MNHEY and SVGAGI. V was pared by 8 bases and J by 3 bases, with 8 bases of the junction left unmatched. CDR3 length equals 14 residues. Written as DNA, the CDR3 is TGTGCCAGCGCACAAAGGGACAGGGTCTACGAGCAGTACTTC. Translation gives CASAQRDRVYEQYF.

The chain uses TRBV11-2 and TRBJ2-1; maybe TRBD2 (6 bases). The CDR3 has 14 residues. The germline gives CDR1 SGHAT, CDR2 FQNNGV. Trimming left V 5 bases short and J 3 bases short, with 11 bases between. CDR3 sequence (DNA): TGTGCCAGCAGCCCACGACTAGGCTACAATGAGCAGTTCTTC. Translation: CASSPRLGYNEQFF.

The chain recombines TRBV19 with TRBJ2-6; D unresolved. Germline CDR1 reads LNHDA; CDR2 reads SQIVND (reference sequence). The ends were cut back, 9 bases at V and 2 bases at J, with 11 bases in the middle. The CDR3 runs 14 residues. CDR3 in amino acids: CASHKRPGANVLTF. In DNA, the CDR3 is TGTGCCAGCCATAAGCGCCCTGGGGCCAACGTCCTGACTTTC.